The 4 T cell receptor beta chains given below trace back to one sample, sequenced in a study of human T cells and chemical hapten exposure. TCRdb used MiXCR to reprocess the RACE reads, holding one entry per CDR3 protein. The repertoire includes roughly 380,000 distinct CDR3 sequences, 6% to 7% of them detected once, and about 5.4% sits in the top ten. Time point here: patch test 2, 6 weeks after DPC sensitization. As for treatment: therapeutic diphenylcyclopropenone sensitization with weekly scalp DPC. The starting material was whole blood, obtained in connection with sensitization to the hapten diphenylcyclopropenone (DPC). The receptors stem from a young woman with alopecia areata. Some clones in this sample may be carry-over from other donors' samples.

This clonotype was recorded at least ten times. This chain links TRBV11-2 with TRBJ2-5; TRBD2 matches at 12 bases. Per the germline V gene, CDR1 is SGHAT and CDR2 is FQNNGV. After removal of 6 bases from V and 1 base from J, the junction contained 6 bases not matched to a gene. This CDR3 spans 16 amino acids. The chain's CDR3 is CASRSGTSGFQETQYF. CDR3 in DNA: TGTGCCAGCAGGTCCGGGACTAGCGGGTTCCAAGAGACCCAGTACTTC.

This clonotype occurred many times. The V gene is TRBV6-5, the J gene TRBJ1-2; possibly TRBD1 for D (5 bases). The germline gives CDR1 MNHEY, CDR2 SVGAGI. Trimming took off 6 bases at V and 1 base at J, with 9 bases between the two ends. The CDR3 is made up of 13 amino acids. The chain's CDR3 is CASSVGRNYGYTF. For the CDR3, the DNA is TGTGCCAGCAGCGTGGGACGTAACTATGGCTACACCTTC.

This clonotype appeared many times. The rearrangement links TRBV4-3 to TRBJ2-7; the match to TRBD2 covers 12 bases. This CDR3 is built from 19 residues. V was clipped by 0 bases and J by 2 bases; unmatched bases: 11. Germline CDR1 LGHNA, CDR2 YSLEER. Written as DNA, the CDR3 is TGCGCCAGCAGCCAAGATCGGTTCGGACTAGCGGGGAGAGCCTACGAGCAGTACTTC. Amino acids: CASSQDRFGLAGRAYEQYF.

This clonotype came up a few times. The rearrangement joins TRBV7-2 to TRBJ2-3; D not resolved. Trimming removed 5 bases from V and 6 bases from J, with 15 bases in between. In germline, CDR1 is SGHTA, CDR2 FQGNSA. The CDR3 is 14 amino acids. The CDR3 region has the DNA TGTGCCAGCAGCCCGTGGACCAGTCCCGATACGCAGTATTTT. Protein sequence: CASSPWTSPDTQYF.